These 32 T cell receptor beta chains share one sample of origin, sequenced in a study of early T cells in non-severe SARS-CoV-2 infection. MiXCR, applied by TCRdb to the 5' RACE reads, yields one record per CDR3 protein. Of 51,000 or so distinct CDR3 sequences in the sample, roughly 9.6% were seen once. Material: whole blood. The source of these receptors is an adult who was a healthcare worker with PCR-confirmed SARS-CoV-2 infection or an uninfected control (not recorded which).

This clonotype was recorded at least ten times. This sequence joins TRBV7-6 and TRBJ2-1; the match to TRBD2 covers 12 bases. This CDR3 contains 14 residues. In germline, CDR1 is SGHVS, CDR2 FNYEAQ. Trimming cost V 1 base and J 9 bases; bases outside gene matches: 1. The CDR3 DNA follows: TGTGCCAGCAGCTTAGGACTAGCGGGAGTTGAGCAGTTCTTC. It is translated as CASSLGLAGVEQFF. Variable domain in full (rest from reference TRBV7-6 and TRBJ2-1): GAGVSQSPRYKVTKRGQDVALRCDPISGHVSLYWYRQALGQGPEFLTYFNYEAQQDKSGLPNDRFSAERPEGSISTLTIQRTEQRDSAMYRCASSLGLAGVEQFFGPGTRLTVL.

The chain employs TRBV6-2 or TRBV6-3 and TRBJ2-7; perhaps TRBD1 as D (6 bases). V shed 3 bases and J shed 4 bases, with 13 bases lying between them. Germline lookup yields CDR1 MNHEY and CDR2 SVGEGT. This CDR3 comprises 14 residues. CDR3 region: CASSYDGGPYEQYF. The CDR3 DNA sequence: TGTGCCAGCAGTTATGATGGGGGCCCATACGAGCAGTACTTC.

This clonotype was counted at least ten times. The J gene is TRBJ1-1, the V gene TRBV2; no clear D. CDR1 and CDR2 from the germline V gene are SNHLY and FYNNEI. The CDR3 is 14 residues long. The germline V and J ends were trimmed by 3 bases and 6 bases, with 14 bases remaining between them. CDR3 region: CASSEERVTAEAFF. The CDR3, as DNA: TGTGCCAGCAGTGAGGAGAGGGTAACTGCTGAAGCTTTCTTT.

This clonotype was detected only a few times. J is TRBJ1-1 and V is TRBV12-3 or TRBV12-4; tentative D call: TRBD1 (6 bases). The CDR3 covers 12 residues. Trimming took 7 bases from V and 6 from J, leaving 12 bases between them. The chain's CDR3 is CASIIGGSEAFF. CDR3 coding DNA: TGTGCCAGCATTATAGGGGGGTCTGAAGCTTTCTTT.

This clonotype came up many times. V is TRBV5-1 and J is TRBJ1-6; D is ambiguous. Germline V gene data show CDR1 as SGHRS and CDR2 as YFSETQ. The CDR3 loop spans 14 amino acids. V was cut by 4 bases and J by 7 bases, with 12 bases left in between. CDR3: CASSRGSGNSPLHF. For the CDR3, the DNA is TGCGCCAGCAGCCGAGGTTCAGGAAATTCACCCCTCCACTTT.

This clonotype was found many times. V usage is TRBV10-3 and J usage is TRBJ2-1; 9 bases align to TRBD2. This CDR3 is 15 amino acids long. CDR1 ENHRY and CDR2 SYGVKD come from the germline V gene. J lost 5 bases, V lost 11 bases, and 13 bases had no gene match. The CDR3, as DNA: TGTGCCGCAAGCCGGAGCGGGGGGATCGACAATGAGCAGTTCTTC. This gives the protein CAASRSGGIDNEQFF.

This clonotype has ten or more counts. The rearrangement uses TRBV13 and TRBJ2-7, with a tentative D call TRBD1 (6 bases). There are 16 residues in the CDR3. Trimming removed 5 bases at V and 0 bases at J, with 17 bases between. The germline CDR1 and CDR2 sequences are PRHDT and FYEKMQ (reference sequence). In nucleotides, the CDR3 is TGTGCCAGCAGCCCGTACAGGGAGCAGGGCTCCTACGAGCAGTACTTC. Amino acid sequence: CASSPYREQGSYEQYF.

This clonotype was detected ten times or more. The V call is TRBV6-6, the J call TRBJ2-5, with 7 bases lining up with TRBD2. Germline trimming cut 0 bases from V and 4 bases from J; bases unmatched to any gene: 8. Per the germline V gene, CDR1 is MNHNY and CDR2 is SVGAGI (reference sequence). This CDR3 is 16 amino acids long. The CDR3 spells CASSYSTASGTETQYF. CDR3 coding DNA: TGTGCCAGCAGTTACTCGACGGCTAGCGGTACAGAGACCCAGTACTTC.

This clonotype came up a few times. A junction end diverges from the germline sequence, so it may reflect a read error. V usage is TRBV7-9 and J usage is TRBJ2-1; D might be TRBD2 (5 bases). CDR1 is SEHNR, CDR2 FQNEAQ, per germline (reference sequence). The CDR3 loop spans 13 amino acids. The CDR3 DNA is TGTGCCAGCAGCTTGGACTCCTTCAATGAGCAGTTCTTC. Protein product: CASSLDSFNEQFF.

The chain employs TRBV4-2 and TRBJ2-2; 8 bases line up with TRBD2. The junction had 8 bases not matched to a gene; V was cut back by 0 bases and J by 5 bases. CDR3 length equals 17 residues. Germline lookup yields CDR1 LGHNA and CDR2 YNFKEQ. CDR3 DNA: TGTGCCAGCAGCCAAGATTTCAGCGGGGGATGGACCGGGGAGCTGTTTTTT. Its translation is CASSQDFSGGWTGELFF.

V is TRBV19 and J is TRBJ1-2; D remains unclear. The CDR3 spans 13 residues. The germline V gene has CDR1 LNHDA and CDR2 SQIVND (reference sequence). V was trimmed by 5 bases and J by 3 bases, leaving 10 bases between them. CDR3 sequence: CASSFGQDYGYTF. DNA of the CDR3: TGTGCCAGTAGTTTCGGCCAGGACTATGGCTACACCTTC.

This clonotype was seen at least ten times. Written as DNA, the CDR3 is TGTGCCAGCAGTTACTCCCGCCTCGGGCCCCTCCACTTT. Protein sequence: CASSYSRLGPLHF. V and J are TRBV6-5 and TRBJ1-6; D gene uncertain. The CDR3 has 13 residues. Trimming cost V 0 bases and J 13 bases, with 10 bases left between them. Germline V gene sequence: CDR1 MNHEY, CDR2 SVGAGI.

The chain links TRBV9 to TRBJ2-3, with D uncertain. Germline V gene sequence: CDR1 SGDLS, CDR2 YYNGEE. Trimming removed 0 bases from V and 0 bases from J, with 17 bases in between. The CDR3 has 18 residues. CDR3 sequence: CASSVEAWERPSTDTQYF. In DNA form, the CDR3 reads TGTGCCAGCAGCGTAGAAGCATGGGAACGTCCGAGCACAGATACGCAGTATTTT.

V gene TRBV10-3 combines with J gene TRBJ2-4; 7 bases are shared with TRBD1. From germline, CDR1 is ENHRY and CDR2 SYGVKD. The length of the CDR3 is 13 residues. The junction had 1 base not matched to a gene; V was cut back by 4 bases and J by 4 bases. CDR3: CAISGQGKNIQYF. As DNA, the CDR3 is TGTGCCATCAGTGGACAGGGTAAAAACATTCAGTACTTC.

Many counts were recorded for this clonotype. The CDR3 DNA reads TGTGCCAGCTCACCCCTTACTAGCGGGAGTATATACGAGCAGTACTTC. It is translated as CASSPLTSGSIYEQYF. The genes are TRBV18 and TRBJ2-7; 11 bases fit TRBD2. V shed 3 bases, J shed 4 bases, and the junction held 8 bases outside the gene matches. From germline, CDR1 is KGHSH and CDR2 LQKENI. The CDR3 sequence is 16 residues long.

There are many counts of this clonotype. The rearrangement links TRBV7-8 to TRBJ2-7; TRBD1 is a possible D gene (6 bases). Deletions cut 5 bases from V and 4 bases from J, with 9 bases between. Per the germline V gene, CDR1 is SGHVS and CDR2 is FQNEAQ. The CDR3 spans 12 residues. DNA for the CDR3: TGTGCCAGCAGCCGGGACAATTACGAGCAGTACTTC. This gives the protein CASSRDNYEQYF. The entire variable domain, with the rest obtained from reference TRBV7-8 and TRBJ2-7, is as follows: GAGVSQSPRYKVAKRGQDVALRCDPISGHVSLFWYQQALGQGPEFLTYFQNEAQLDKSGLPSDRFFAERPEGSVSTLKIQRTQQEDSAVYLCASSRDNYEQYFGPGTRLTVT.

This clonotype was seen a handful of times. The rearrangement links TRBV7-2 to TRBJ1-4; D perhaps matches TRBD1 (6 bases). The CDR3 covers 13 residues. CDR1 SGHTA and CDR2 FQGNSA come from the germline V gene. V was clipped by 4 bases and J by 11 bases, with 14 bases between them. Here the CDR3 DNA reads TGTGCCAGCAGCTCGCCGGGACAAAGGAAACTGTTTTTT. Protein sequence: CASSSPGQRKLFF.

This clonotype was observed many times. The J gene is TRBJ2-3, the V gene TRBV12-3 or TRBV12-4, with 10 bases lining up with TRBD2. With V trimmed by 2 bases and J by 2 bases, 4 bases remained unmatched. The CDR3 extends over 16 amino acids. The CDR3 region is CASSLRLAGDTDTQYF. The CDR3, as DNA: TGTGCCAGCAGTTTAAGGCTAGCGGGAGACACAGATACGCAGTATTTT.

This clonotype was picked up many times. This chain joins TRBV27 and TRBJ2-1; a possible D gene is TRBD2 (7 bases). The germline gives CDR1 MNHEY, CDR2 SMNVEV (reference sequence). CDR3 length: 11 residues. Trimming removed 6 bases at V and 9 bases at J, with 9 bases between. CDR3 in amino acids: CASRGGVEQFF. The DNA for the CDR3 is TGTGCCAGCAGAGGGGGGGTTGAGCAGTTCTTC.

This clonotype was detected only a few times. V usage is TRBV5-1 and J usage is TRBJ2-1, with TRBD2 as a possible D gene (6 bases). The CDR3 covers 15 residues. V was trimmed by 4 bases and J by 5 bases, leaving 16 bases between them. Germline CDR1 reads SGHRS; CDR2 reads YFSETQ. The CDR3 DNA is TGCGCCAGCAGCCCCCACTCGGGGAGGAACAATGAGCAGTTCTTC. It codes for CASSPHSGRNNEQFF.

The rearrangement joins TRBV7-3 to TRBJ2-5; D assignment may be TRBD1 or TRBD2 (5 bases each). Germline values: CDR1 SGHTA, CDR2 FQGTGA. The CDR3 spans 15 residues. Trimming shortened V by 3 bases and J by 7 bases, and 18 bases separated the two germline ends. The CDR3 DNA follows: TGTGCCAGCAGCTTGGATGCTCGGGGCCAGGGGACCCAGTACTTC. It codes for CASSLDARGQGTQYF.

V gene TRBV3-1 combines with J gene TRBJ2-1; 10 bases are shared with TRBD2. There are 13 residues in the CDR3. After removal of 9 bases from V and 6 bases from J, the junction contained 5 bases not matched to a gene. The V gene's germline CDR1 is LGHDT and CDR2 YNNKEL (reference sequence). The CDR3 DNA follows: TGTGCCAGTCGACTAGCGGGCGCCAATGAGCAGTTCTTC. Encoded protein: CASRLAGANEQFF.

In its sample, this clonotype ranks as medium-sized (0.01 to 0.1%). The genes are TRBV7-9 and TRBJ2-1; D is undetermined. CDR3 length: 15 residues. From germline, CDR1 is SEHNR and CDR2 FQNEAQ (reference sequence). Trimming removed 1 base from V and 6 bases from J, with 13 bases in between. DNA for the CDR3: TGTGCCAGCAGCTTAGTACCCATTGGGGTCAATGAGCAGTTCTTC. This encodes CASSLVPIGVNEQFF.

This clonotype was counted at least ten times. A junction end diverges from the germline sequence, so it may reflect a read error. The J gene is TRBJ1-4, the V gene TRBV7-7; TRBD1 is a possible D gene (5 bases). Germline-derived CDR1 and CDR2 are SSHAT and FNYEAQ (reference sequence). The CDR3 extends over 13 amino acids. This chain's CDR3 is CASSLARGEKLFF. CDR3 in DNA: TGTGCTAGCAGCTTAGCGAGGGGTGAAAAACTGTTTTTT.

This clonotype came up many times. This CDR3 reads CASTSPPGPLHF. The CDR3, as DNA: TGTGCCAGCACCTCCCCGCCTGGACCCCTCCACTTT. The chain combines TRBV12-3 or TRBV12-4 with TRBJ1-6; D gene uncertain. V was clipped by 7 bases and J by 12 bases, with 13 bases between them. The CDR3 runs to 12 residues.

The CDR3 loop reads CASSRMTPGELFF. Written as DNA, the CDR3 is TGTGCCAGCAGCCGTATGACCCCTGGGGAGCTGTTTTTT. The chain uses TRBV12-3 or TRBV12-4 and TRBJ2-2; D is unclear. V lost 6 bases and J 8 bases, leaving 13 bases between the germline ends. CDR3 length: 13 residues.

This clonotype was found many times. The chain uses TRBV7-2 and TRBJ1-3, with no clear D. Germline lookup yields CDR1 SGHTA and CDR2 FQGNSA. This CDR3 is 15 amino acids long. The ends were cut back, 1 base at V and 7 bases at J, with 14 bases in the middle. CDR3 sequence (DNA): TGTGCCAGCAGCTTAGGGTCAAGGGAATCGAACACCATATATTTT. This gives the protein CASSLGSRESNTIYF.

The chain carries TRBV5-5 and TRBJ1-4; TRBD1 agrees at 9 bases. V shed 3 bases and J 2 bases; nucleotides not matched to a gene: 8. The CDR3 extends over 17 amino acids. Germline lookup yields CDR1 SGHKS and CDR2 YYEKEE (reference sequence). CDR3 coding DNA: TGTGCCAGCAGCTATTCTGGACAGGGGATCACTAATGAAAAACTGTTTTTT. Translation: CASSYSGQGITNEKLFF.

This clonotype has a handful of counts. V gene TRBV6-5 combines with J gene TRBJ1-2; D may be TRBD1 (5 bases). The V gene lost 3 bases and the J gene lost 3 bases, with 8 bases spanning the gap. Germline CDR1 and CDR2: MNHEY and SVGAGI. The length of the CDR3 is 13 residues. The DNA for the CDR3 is TGTGCCAGCAGTTATTCAGGGCACTATGGCTACACCTTC. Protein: CASSYSGHYGYTF.

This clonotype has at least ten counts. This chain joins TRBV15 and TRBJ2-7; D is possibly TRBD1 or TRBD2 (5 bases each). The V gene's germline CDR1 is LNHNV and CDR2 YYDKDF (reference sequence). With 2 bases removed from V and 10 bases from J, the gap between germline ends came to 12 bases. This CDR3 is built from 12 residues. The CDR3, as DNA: TGTGCCACCAGCAGACCTTCGAGGGGACAGTACTTC. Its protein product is CATSRPSRGQYF.

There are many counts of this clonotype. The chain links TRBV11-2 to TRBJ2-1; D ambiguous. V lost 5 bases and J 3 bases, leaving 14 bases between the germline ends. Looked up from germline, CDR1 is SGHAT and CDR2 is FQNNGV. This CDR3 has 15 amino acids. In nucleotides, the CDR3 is TGTGCCAGCAGCCCCTCGGTCCCAAACTACAATGAGCAGTTCTTC. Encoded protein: CASSPSVPNYNEQFF. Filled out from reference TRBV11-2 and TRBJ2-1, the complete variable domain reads EAGVAQSPRYKIIEKRQSVAFWCNPISGHATLYWYQQILGQGPKLLIQFQNNGVVDDSQLPKDRFSAERLKGVDSTLKIQPAKLEDSAVYLCASSPSVPNYNEQFFGPGTRLTVL.

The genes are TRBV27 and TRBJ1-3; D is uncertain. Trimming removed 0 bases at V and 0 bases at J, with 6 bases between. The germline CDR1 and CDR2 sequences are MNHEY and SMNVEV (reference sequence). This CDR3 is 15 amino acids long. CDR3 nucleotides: TGTGCCAGCAGTTTATCGGGATACTCTGGAAACACCATATATTTT. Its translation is CASSLSGYSGNTIYF.